The next 28 T cell receptor beta chains were all read from a single sample in a study of T cell repertoires in cytomegalovirus infection. TCRdb re-derived calls from the reads in MiXCR, one entry per CDR3 protein. Seen here are approximately 1,000,000 distinct CDR3 sequences, less than 40% observed once, and the top ten hold over 13%. Their recognized antigens are unknown. Source: cultured CD8+ T cells from PBMCs, taken from culture after CMV antigen stimulation. Receptors originate from a human donor in good health (CMV status not recorded). Some clones in this sample may be carry-over from other donors' samples.

This clonotype was seen many times. A much more abundant neighbour one base away suggests this may be a read error. The rearrangement joins TRBV12-3 or TRBV12-4 to TRBJ2-2; no clear D gene. Trimming took 6 bases from V and 0 from J, leaving 2 bases between them. The CDR3 runs 12 residues. The CDR3 loop is CASRPNTGELFF. The CDR3 DNA follows: TGTGCCAGCAGGCCGAACACCGGGGAGCTGTTTTTT.

The V and J genes are TRBV4-1 and TRBJ2-1; D remains unclear. Trimming removed 4 bases from V and 5 bases from J, with 15 bases in between. CDR3 length: 15 residues. Looked up from germline, CDR1 is MGHRA and CDR2 is YSYEKL. The CDR3 spells CASSLRRREDNEQFF. DNA for the CDR3: TGCGCCAGCAGCCTCCGAAGGAGAGAGGACAATGAGCAGTTCTTC.

V gene TRBV10-2 combines with J gene TRBJ1-6; 9 bases agree with TRBD1. Germline V gene lookup returns CDR1 WSHSY and CDR2 SAAADI. J gave up 8 bases and V 8 bases, and 4 bases lay outside the gene matches. This CDR3 region has 13 residues. The CDR3 loop reads CASGTGKDSPLHF. In DNA, the CDR3 is TGCGCCAGCGGGACAGGGAAGGATTCACCCCTCCACTTT.

V gene TRBV9 combines with J gene TRBJ1-2, with a weak D call TRBD1 (5 bases). The CDR3 is 14 residues long. Looked up from germline, CDR1 is SGDLS and CDR2 is YYNGEE. V was clipped by 0 bases and J by 7 bases, with 13 bases between them. The CDR3 DNA follows: TGTGCCAGCAGCGTAGACGACAGACTCGCTGGCTACACCTTC. Its translation: CASSVDDRLAGYTF.

The chain couples TRBV6-1 to TRBJ2-7; TRBD2 aligns across 9 bases. The junction had 3 bases not matched to a gene; V was cut back by 3 bases and J by 0 bases. CDR3 length equals 15 residues. CDR1 and CDR2 from the germline V gene are MNHNS and SASEGT. This CDR3 is CASSDSGGFSYEQYV. As DNA, the CDR3 is TGTGCCAGCAGTGATAGCGGGGGTTTCTCCTACGAGCAGTACGTC.

This clonotype showed up many times. The chain combines TRBV7-6 with TRBJ1-2, with 8 bases identical to TRBD1. Germline CDR1 and CDR2: SGHVS and FNYEAQ. V gave up 1 base and J gave up 4 bases; unmatched junction bases: 17. The CDR3 is 19 residues long. The CDR3, as DNA: TGTGCCAGCAGCTTAGAACAGGGGGGGTCCGGTATTTCCCGCTATGGCTACACCTTC. This sequence encodes CASSLEQGGSGISRYGYTF.

This clonotype was recorded at least ten times. The gene calls are TRBV7-9 and TRBJ1-4; D gene unclear. CDR1 and CDR2 from the germline V gene are SEHNR and FQNEAQ (reference sequence). This CDR3 contains 14 residues. The V gene lost 9 bases and the J gene lost 8 bases, with 19 bases spanning the gap. The CDR3 spells CASTPGRDEEKLFF. CDR3 in DNA: TGTGCCAGTACACCAGGACGGGATGAGGAAAAACTGTTTTTT.

This chain links TRBV27 with TRBJ2-7; no definite D call. V was cut by 6 bases and J by 7 bases, with 10 bases left in between. Germline CDR1 is MNHEY and CDR2 is SMNVEV (reference sequence). The CDR3 is 11 amino acids. The CDR3 DNA reads TGTGCCAGCAGGGGAACGTGGGAGCAGTACTTC. The encoded protein is CASRGTWEQYF.

This clonotype was seen repeatedly, ten times or more. This chain joins TRBV7-3 and TRBJ2-3; TRBD2 matches 9 bases. The CDR3 extends over 15 amino acids. CDR1 is SGHTA and CDR2 is FQGTGA in the germline V gene. V shed 5 bases, J shed 5 bases, and the junction held 8 bases outside the gene matches. The CDR3 nucleotides are TGTGCCAGCAGCCCAGCGGGGGGCCCGGGAGATACGCAGTATTTT. It specifies CASSPAGGPGDTQYF.

This clonotype was seen a single time. A read error may explain this, as a much larger clone is one base away. The chain couples TRBV6-6 to TRBJ2-3; D is uncertain. CDR3 length equals 13 residues. Germline V gene sequence: CDR1 MNHNY, CDR2 SVGAGI (reference sequence). DNA of the CDR3: TGTGCCAGCAGTGACGGTAGCATAGATACGCAGTATTTT. This translates into CASSDGSIDTQYF.

This clonotype was recorded many times. The chain joins TRBV27 to TRBJ2-5, with D perhaps assigned TRBD1 or TRBD2 (6 bases each). Trimming removed 0 bases from V and 2 bases from J, with 22 bases in between. The length of the CDR3 is 19 residues. CDR1 and CDR2 (germline): MNHEY, SMNVEV (reference sequence). DNA for the CDR3: TGTGCCAGCAGTTTATCGCAACTCGGGGTCGGGGGCGTACAAGAGACCCAGTACTTC. It encodes CASSLSQLGVGGVQETQYF.

With regard to this clonotype: Without the conserved terminal phenylalanine or tryptophan, this CDR3 likely stems from a read error. The J gene is TRBJ2-3, the V gene TRBV6-2 or TRBV6-3; no firm D call. This CDR3 spans 15 amino acids. Deletions cut 2 bases from V and 1 base from J, with 10 bases between. Germline CDR1 MNHEY, CDR2 SVGEGT. CDR3 nucleotides: TGTGCCAGCAGTTACAGTAGAGGCGGCACAGATACGCAGTATTAT. It translates to CASSYSRGGTDTQYY.

This clonotype was seen a few times. This sequence joins TRBV5-4 and TRBJ1-6; 8 nucleotides agree with TRBD1. The CDR3 extends over 15 amino acids. Germline CDR1 reads SGHNT; CDR2 reads YYREEE (reference sequence). After removal of 4 bases from V and 7 bases from J, the junction contained 7 bases not matched to a gene. The CDR3 here is CASSVGSGGNSPLHF. CDR3 nucleotides: TGTGCCAGCAGCGTGGGTTCAGGGGGCAATTCACCCCTCCACTTT.

The chain couples TRBV7-9 to TRBJ2-1; D gene uncertain. The germline V gene encodes CDR1 SEHNR and CDR2 FQNEAQ (reference sequence). V lost 3 bases and J lost 5, with 14 bases in between. The CDR3 length is 15 residues. CDR3 protein: CASSLGRPTHNEQFF. DNA of the CDR3: TGTGCCAGCAGCTTGGGAAGGCCTACCCACAATGAGCAGTTCTTC.

The rearrangement links TRBV3-1 to TRBJ1-1; D perhaps matches TRBD1 (5 bases). The CDR3 runs 16 residues. The V and J ends lost 3 bases and 0 bases respectively, with 14 bases between them. Germline V gene lookup returns CDR1 LGHDT and CDR2 YNNKEL (reference sequence). The DNA for the CDR3 is TGTGCCAGCAGCCATGCAGGGAGAGGCATGAACACTGAAGCTTTCTTT. Translated, it gives CASSHAGRGMNTEAFF.

This clonotype was counted at least ten times. The rearrangement joins TRBV7-2 to TRBJ1-5, with D hard to call. Trimming took off 8 bases at V and 6 bases at J, with 11 bases between the two ends. The CDR3 contains 12 residues. CDR1 is SGHTA, CDR2 FQGNSA, per germline. The CDR3 sequence is CASARNGQPQHF. CDR3 in DNA: TGTGCCAGCGCCCGCAACGGTCAGCCCCAGCATTTT.

This clonotype has only a few counts. The CDR3 protein is CASSLVAGYTTEAFF. The DNA for the CDR3 is TGTGCCAGCAGCTTAGTGGCAGGGTATACCACTGAAGCTTTCTTT. The chain carries TRBV7-2 and TRBJ1-1; perhaps TRBD1 as D (5 bases). The V end lost 1 base, the J end lost 4 bases, and 13 bases lay between the germline ends. The germline V gene has CDR1 SGHTA and CDR2 FQGNSA. CDR3 length: 15 amino acids.

This chain connects TRBV7-8 to TRBJ2-7; D is unresolved. This CDR3 spans 13 amino acids. V shed 5 bases and J shed 0 bases, with 8 bases lying between them. The germline V gene encodes CDR1 SGHVS and CDR2 FQNEAQ. CDR3 protein: CASSPFVSYEQYF. The CDR3 DNA sequence: TGTGCCAGCAGCCCCTTCGTCTCCTACGAGCAGTACTTC.

The chain employs TRBV25-1 and TRBJ1-2, with D possibly matching TRBD1 (6 bases). V lost 2 bases to trimming and J lost 2 bases, with 15 bases between them. CDR1 MGHDK and CDR2 SYGVNS come from the germline V gene. The CDR3 consists of 16 residues. DNA of the CDR3: TGTGCCAGCAGTGAACCCATTGTGGACAGAAACTATGGCTACACCTTC. It yields the protein CASSEPIVDRNYGYTF.

The genes are TRBV2 and TRBJ1-5; D remains unclear. The CDR3 extends over 13 amino acids. V was shortened by 3 bases and J by 2 bases, with 5 bases between the two germline ends. Germline lookup yields CDR1 SNHLY and CDR2 FYNNEI. The CDR3 here is CASSDPGNQPQHF. In DNA form, the CDR3 reads TGTGCCAGCAGTGACCCGGGCAATCAGCCCCAGCATTTT.

This clonotype was picked up a small number of times. V usage is TRBV12-3 or TRBV12-4 and J usage is TRBJ2-3; no definite D call. CDR3 length: 15 amino acids. V was clipped by 3 bases and J by 0 bases, with 10 bases between them. The chain's CDR3 is CASSFRRISTDTQYF. The CDR3 region has the DNA TGTGCCAGCAGTTTCCGGCGGATTAGCACAGATACGCAGTATTTT.

This clonotype was counted ten times or more. The genes are TRBV7-8 and TRBJ2-7; D is uncertain. V lost 1 base to trimming and J lost 4 bases, with 11 bases between them. Germline V gene sequence: CDR1 SGHVS, CDR2 FQNEAQ. The CDR3 extends over 14 amino acids. The CDR3 DNA follows: TGTGCCAGCAGCTTAGAGGGTAAAGGGTACGAGCAGTACGTC. It yields the protein CASSLEGKGYEQYV.

V is TRBV4-1 and J is TRBJ2-1, with D unresolved. Trimming pared 4 bases from V and 8 bases from J, leaving 9 bases between. CDR3 size: 12 residues. CDR1 is MGHRA, CDR2 YSYEKL, per germline. Here the CDR3 DNA reads TGCGCCAGCAGCCGGCCCGACGATGAGCAGTTCTTC. Protein product: CASSRPDDEQFF.

CDR3 sequence: CAIRGGYNEQFF. CDR3 in DNA: TGTGCCATCCGCGGGGGCTACAATGAGCAGTTCTTC. This chain joins TRBV10-3 and TRBJ2-1; 7 nucleotides match TRBD2. After removal of 8 bases from V and 3 bases from J, the junction contained 1 base not matched to a gene. Germline-derived CDR1 and CDR2 are ENHRY and SYGVKD. The CDR3 totals 12 residues.

This clonotype was seen a handful of times. V usage is TRBV28 and J usage is TRBJ1-1; D not resolved. CDR3 length equals 14 residues. Trimming cost V 1 base and J 5 bases, with 11 bases left between them. The germline V gene has CDR1 MDHEN and CDR2 SYDVKM. CDR3: CASSLFPRRTEAFF. The CDR3 DNA follows: TGTGCCAGCAGTTTATTCCCAAGGAGGACTGAAGCTTTCTTT. Supplemented by reference TRBV28 and TRBJ1-1, the full variable domain reads DVKVTQSSRYLVKRTGEKVFLECVQDMDHENMFWYRQDPGLGLRLIYFSYDVKMKEKGDIPEGYSVSREKKERFSLILESASTNQTSMYLCASSLFPRRTEAFFGQGTRLTVV.

This clonotype was recorded a few times. This rearrangement joins TRBV7-9 to TRBJ2-7, with D tentatively TRBD2 (6 bases). This CDR3 has 15 amino acids. V lost 3 bases to trimming and J lost 0 bases, with 12 bases between them. Germline CDR1 reads SEHNR; CDR2 reads FQNEAQ (reference sequence). This CDR3 reads CASSLSVAVSYEQYF. The CDR3 nucleotides read TGTGCCAGCAGCTTGTCCGTAGCGGTCTCCTACGAGCAGTACTTC.

The chain couples TRBV2 to TRBJ2-1; D ambiguous. Germline assignment: CDR1 SNHLY and CDR2 FYNNEI. The CDR3 has 14 residues. V was pared by 0 bases and J by 4 bases, with 7 bases between. The CDR3 DNA is TGTGCCAGCAGTGAAGCGGACGGGTACAATGAGCAGTTCTTC. It specifies CASSEADGYNEQFF.

This clonotype has just a few counts. V usage is TRBV7-9 and J usage is TRBJ2-2; 7 nucleotides line up with TRBD1. Germline CDR1 reads SEHNR; CDR2 reads FQNEAQ (reference sequence). The CDR3 extends over 15 amino acids. With 5 bases clipped from V and 2 bases from J, the junction kept 5 bases outside the gene matches. CDR3 sequence: CASSRRDSNTGELFF. The CDR3 DNA reads TGTGCCAGCAGCCGCCGGGACAGCAACACCGGGGAGCTGTTTTTT.